The rows below give T cell receptor beta chains drawn from one sample of a study of a mutant IDH1 vaccine in newly diagnosed glioma. Libraries were prepared by immunoSEQ multiplex PCR; TCRdb keeps only in-frame clonotypes and omits some of them. The sample lists approximately 92,000 clones, 80% to 90% occurring once. This material consisted of PBMCs, taken from a glioma patient treated with radiotherapy, temozolomide or both. These receptors were obtained from a woman aged 45 to 65 with glioma. Each CDR3 is given with its conserved first and last residue. D genes are given only for firm matches. Clone size, where shown, is once, few, many, or a class for clones that have expanded.

d_gene: .; abundance: .; j_gene: TRBJ1-2; v_gene: TRBV28; CDR3nt: TGTGCCAGCAGTTTAGGGGGTATAGGCTACACCTTC; CDR3aa: CASSLGGIGYTF
d_gene: TRBD2; abundance: few; j_gene: TRBJ2-3; v_gene: TRBV5-4; CDR3nt: TGTGCCAGCACGTATAGCGGGCTTCGCACAGATACGCAGTATTTT; CDR3aa: CASTYSGLRTDTQYF
d_gene: .; abundance: .; j_gene: TRBJ2-7; v_gene: TRBV2; CDR3nt: TGTGCCAGCAGTCTTACAGGGGACTTGTCCTCCTACGAGCAGTACTTC; CDR3aa: CASSLTGDLSSYEQYF
d_gene: TRBD1; abundance: .; j_gene: TRBJ2-6; v_gene: TRBV7-8; CDR3nt: TGTGCCAGCAGCATTCCAGGGGGCGCTGGGGCCAACGTCCTGACTTTC; CDR3aa: CASSIPGGAGANVLTF
d_gene: .; abundance: .; j_gene: TRBJ2-7; v_gene: TRBV6-5; CDR3nt: TGTGCCAGCAGTTACGGTTCTAGCTCCTACGAGCAGTACTTC; CDR3aa: CASSYGSSSYEQYF
d_gene: .; abundance: .; j_gene: TRBJ1-4; v_gene: TRBV5-4; CDR3nt: TGTGCCAGCAGCTCCGGGACACCCGGGACTAATGAAAAACTGTTTTTT; CDR3aa: CASSSGTPGTNEKLFF
d_gene: .; abundance: .; j_gene: TRBJ1-6; v_gene: TRBV18; CDR3nt: TGTGCCAGCTCACTTAAAGGTTCCGAGGGTTCACCCCTCCACTTT; CDR3aa: CASSLKGSEGSPLHF
d_gene: .; abundance: .; j_gene: TRBJ2-3; v_gene: TRBV5-1; CDR3nt: TGCGCCAGCAGCTGGGACACCCGGAGCACAGATACGCAGTATTTT; CDR3aa: CASSWDTRSTDTQYF
d_gene: TRBD1; abundance: .; j_gene: TRBJ1-5; v_gene: TRBV2; CDR3nt: TGTGCCAGCAGTGATAGGCAGGGGGCAAAGGCCGCCTATAGCAATCAGCCCCAGCATTTT; CDR3aa: CASSDRQGAKAAYSNQPQHF
d_gene: .; abundance: few; j_gene: TRBJ1-1; v_gene: TRBV5-4; CDR3nt: TGTGCCAGCAAAACGGGAAGGGGGGACACTGAAGCTTTCTTT; CDR3aa: CASKTGRGDTEAFF
d_gene: .; abundance: .; j_gene: TRBJ2-7; v_gene: TRBV6-1; CDR3nt: TGTGCCAGCAGTGACCCGGGACACATCACCTACGAGCAGTACTTC; CDR3aa: CASSDPGHITYEQYF
d_gene: .; abundance: .; j_gene: TRBJ1-6; v_gene: TRBV6-1; CDR3nt: TGTGCCAGCAGTGAAACGGGGTCGGCGACCTCACCCCTCCACTTT; CDR3aa: CASSETGSATSPLHF
d_gene: .; abundance: .; j_gene: TRBJ1-5; v_gene: TRBV28; CDR3nt: TGTGCCAGCAGTTTATCCCGGGGGCGCGGGAATCAGCCCCAGCATTTT; CDR3aa: CASSLSRGRGNQPQHF
d_gene: TRBD1; abundance: .; j_gene: TRBJ2-2; v_gene: TRBV27; CDR3nt: TGTGCCAGCAGGGGGGACAGGGCGAACACCGGGGAGCTGTTTTTT; CDR3aa: CASRGDRANTGELFF
d_gene: TRBD1; abundance: once; j_gene: TRBJ1-2; v_gene: TRBV29-1; CDR3nt: TGCAGCGTTGAAGGGCAGGGGGATGGCTACACCTTC; CDR3aa: CSVEGQGDGYTF
d_gene: TRBD1; abundance: once; j_gene: TRBJ1-5; v_gene: TRBV5-6; CDR3nt: TGTGCCAGCAGCCGGGACAGGGATAGAGGTCAGCCCCAGCATTTT; CDR3aa: CASSRDRDRGQPQHF
d_gene: .; abundance: .; j_gene: TRBJ1-4; v_gene: TRBV13; CDR3nt: TGTGCCAGCAGCTTTAGACCCGAGCGAGGTGGGGATGAAAAACTGTTTTTT; CDR3aa: CASSFRPERGGDEKLFF
d_gene: .; abundance: .; j_gene: TRBJ1-2; v_gene: TRBV28; CDR3nt: TGTGCCAGCAGTTCCGCGACAGGCCCCTATGGCTACACCTTC; CDR3aa: CASSSATGPYGYTF
d_gene: TRBD1; abundance: few; j_gene: TRBJ1-1; v_gene: TRBV5-4; CDR3nt: TGTGCCAGCAGCCGGACAGGGGGCAATATGAACACTGAAGCTTTCTTT; CDR3aa: CASSRTGGNMNTEAFF
d_gene: .; abundance: .; j_gene: TRBJ1-2; v_gene: TRBV30; CDR3nt: TGTGCCTGGAGTGAGTCCGGGACACCTCCTAACTATGGCTACACCTTC; CDR3aa: CAWSESGTPPNYGYTF
d_gene: .; abundance: .; j_gene: TRBJ1-5; v_gene: TRBV4-2; CDR3nt: TGTGCCAGCGGCCGGGGGGAAAATCAGCCCCAGCATTTT; CDR3aa: CASGRGENQPQHF
d_gene: .; abundance: .; j_gene: TRBJ2-4; v_gene: TRBV11-1; CDR3nt: TGTGCCAGCAGCACATCAGGGGAACGGGTACACTTC; CDR3aa: CASSTSGERVHF
d_gene: .; abundance: .; j_gene: TRBJ1-3; v_gene: TRBV6-5; CDR3nt: TGTGCCAGCAGTAACAAGAGCTCTGGAAACACCATATATTTT; CDR3aa: CASSNKSSGNTIYF
d_gene: TRBD2; abundance: once; j_gene: TRBJ2-2; v_gene: TRBV19; CDR3nt: TGTGCCAGCCGCCCGACTAGCTACACCGGGGAGCTGTTTTTT; CDR3aa: CASRPTSYTGELFF
d_gene: TRBD1; abundance: .; j_gene: TRBJ1-4; v_gene: TRBV6-5; CDR3nt: TGTGCCAGCAGCGTCCAGGGGGCAACTAATGAAAAACTGTTTTTT; CDR3aa: CASSVQGATNEKLFF
d_gene: .; abundance: .; j_gene: TRBJ1-5; v_gene: TRBV19; CDR3nt: TGTGCCAGTAGTCGAGGTAGCAATCAGCCCCAGCATTTT; CDR3aa: CASSRGSNQPQHF
d_gene: TRBD2; abundance: once; j_gene: TRBJ2-5; v_gene: TRBV30; CDR3nt: TGTGCCTGGAGTGGGGAGGGGAGAGCTCAAGAGACCCAGTACTTC; CDR3aa: CAWSGEGRAQETQYF
d_gene: .; abundance: .; j_gene: TRBJ1-1; v_gene: TRBV27; CDR3nt: TGTGCCAGCAGTTTCGCCCCAGGGTGGACTGAAGCTTTCTTT; CDR3aa: CASSFAPGWTEAFF
d_gene: TRBD1; abundance: few; j_gene: TRBJ1-5; v_gene: TRBV19; CDR3nt: TGTGCCAGTAGTCCGGACAGGGGTTATTGGCCCCAGCATTTT; CDR3aa: CASSPDRGYWPQHF
d_gene: .; abundance: .; j_gene: TRBJ1-5; v_gene: TRBV19; CDR3nt: TGTGCCAGTAGTATAGGACAGTTTACGGAGCCCCAGCATTTT; CDR3aa: CASSIGQFTEPQHF
d_gene: TRBD2; abundance: .; j_gene: TRBJ2-3; v_gene: TRBV4-1; CDR3nt: TGCGCCAGCAGCCAAGATCGGCTAGCGGGGGGGCTCACAGATACGCAGTATTTT; CDR3aa: CASSQDRLAGGLTDTQYF
d_gene: .; abundance: few; j_gene: TRBJ1-1; v_gene: TRBV25-1; CDR3nt: TGTGCCAGCAGTGAAAGGGCTAACACTGAAGCTTTCTTT; CDR3aa: CASSERANTEAFF
d_gene: .; abundance: once; j_gene: TRBJ1-2; v_gene: TRBV2; CDR3nt: TGTGCCAGCAGTGAATCAGCAGACAACTATGGCTACACCTTC; CDR3aa: CASSESADNYGYTF